The 17 T cell receptor beta chains below were found in one sample sequenced in a study of beta chain features in type 1 diabetes. The whole isolated RNA underwent reverse transcription, so sequencing captured expressed TCRB transcripts. TCRdb's copy holds only in-frame clones and misses some; the assay was immunoSEQ multiplex PCR. The table includes 150,000 to 190,000 clones, approximately 8.1% detected once. Sequenced: central memory CD4+ T cells from blood. These receptors were obtained from a man between 18 and 35 years old in good health.

The gene calls are TRBV5-1 and TRBJ2-7, with 10 positions matching TRBD1. Germline CDR1 SGHRS, CDR2 YFSETQ. V shed 4 bases, J shed 8 bases, and the junction held 9 bases outside the gene matches. This CDR3 region has 14 residues. The CDR3 region has the DNA TGCGCCAGCAGCCTTGCCGGGACAGGGGTCCAGCAGTACTTC. Its translation: CASSLAGTGVQQYF.

This clone turned up a few times. The chain has TRBV7-8 and TRBJ1-1; 10 bases align to TRBD1. CDR3 length: 15 residues. J was trimmed by 5 bases and V by 5 bases; bases with no gene match: 8. The germline V gene has CDR1 SGHVS and CDR2 FQNEAQ. The DNA of the CDR3 is TGTGCCAGCAGCCCTGGACAGGGGGTAATTACTGAAGCTTTCTTT. Protein: CASSPGQGVITEAFF.

The table lists this clone with a few counts. The V call is TRBV6-1, the J call TRBJ2-7, with TRBD1 matching 8 bases. Germline CDR1 is MNHNS and CDR2 is SASEGT. The CDR3 consists of 14 residues. The trim removed 5 bases at V and 4 bases at J, leaving 7 bases unmatched. This CDR3 is CASSRDRMRYEQYF. The CDR3, as DNA: TGTGCCAGCAGTAGGGACAGGATGAGATACGAGCAGTACTTC.

The rearrangement joins TRBV4-3 to TRBJ2-1; 11 bases agree with TRBD2. The germline gives CDR1 LGHNA, CDR2 YSLEER. V lost 0 bases and J lost 4; bases outside the gene matches: 5. The CDR3 length is 17 residues. In DNA, the CDR3 is TGCGCCAGCAGCCAAGATTTTAGACTAGCGGGATACAATGAGCAGTTCTTC. Translating it yields CASSQDFRLAGYNEQFF.

This chain uses TRBV6-6 with TRBJ1-3, with 7 positions matching TRBD1. The CDR3 is made up of 14 amino acids. Germline lookup yields CDR1 MNHNY and CDR2 SVGAGI (reference sequence). V gave up 2 bases and J gave up 8 bases; unmatched junction bases: 6. The DNA of the CDR3 is TGTGCCAGCAGTTACCGGCAGGGGGTAGACACCATATATTTT. This translates into CASSYRQGVDTIYF.

The chain joins TRBV6-5 to TRBJ1-1; the D is unclear. Per the germline V gene, CDR1 is MNHEY and CDR2 is SVGAGI. V lost 0 bases and J lost 1, with 12 bases in between. This CDR3 has 16 residues. The CDR3 sequence is CASSYSNIIENTEAFF. The CDR3 DNA is TGTGCCAGCAGTTACTCGAACATTATTGAGAACACTGAAGCTTTCTTT.

This clone came up many times. The chain couples TRBV27 to TRBJ1-1, with D possibly matching TRBD1 (6 bases). CDR3 length: 13 residues. The V gene lost 8 bases and the J gene lost 4 bases, with 14 bases spanning the gap. Germline V gene data show CDR1 as MNHEY and CDR2 as SMNVEV (reference sequence). The CDR3 loop reads CASSQGTGTEAFF. As DNA, the CDR3 is TGTGCCAGCTCACAGGGCACGGGCACTGAAGCTTTCTTT.

This chain uses TRBV5-8 with TRBJ1-2; unclear D gene. This CDR3 comprises 16 residues. The V gene's germline CDR1 is SGHTS and CDR2 YDEGEE. Trimming removed 1 base from V and 4 bases from J, with 17 bases in between. The CDR3 sequence: CASSLSVEASRYGYTF. The CDR3, as DNA: TGTGCCAGCAGCTTGAGCGTAGAGGCTTCCCGCTATGGCTACACCTTC.

This clone was counted at least ten times. This chain links TRBV30 with TRBJ2-6; TRBD1 matches at 9 bases. The trim removed 0 bases at V and 9 bases at J, leaving 3 bases unmatched. Per the germline V gene, CDR1 is GTSNPN and CDR2 is SVGIG (reference sequence). The CDR3 has 14 residues. CDR3 sequence (DNA): TGTGCCTGGAGTGTGGGACAGGGAAGCAACGTCCTGACTTTC. It is translated as CAWSVGQGSNVLTF.

This clone came up many times. V and J are TRBV29-1 and TRBJ2-3; 8 bases agree with TRBD1. The CDR3 covers 13 residues. After removal of 6 bases from V and 2 bases from J, the junction contained 4 bases not matched to a gene. Looked up from germline, CDR1 is SQVTM and CDR2 is ANQGSEA. CDR3 sequence reads: CSVTDRVTDTQYF. The CDR3, as DNA: TGCAGCGTAACGGACAGGGTCACAGATACGCAGTATTTT.

This chain uses TRBV2 with TRBJ1-6; D is undetermined. V shed 2 bases and J shed 7 bases, with 6 bases lying between them. CDR3 length: 13 amino acids. Germline V gene data show CDR1 as SNHLY and CDR2 as FYNNEI. CDR3 in amino acids: CASSEPLNSPLHF. CDR3 nucleotides: TGTGCCAGCAGTGAACCCCTGAATTCACCCCTCCACTTT.

There are many counts of this clone. V usage is TRBV9 and J usage is TRBJ2-1, with a weak D call TRBD2 (5 bases). This CDR3 is built from 15 residues. The germline gives CDR1 SGDLS, CDR2 YYNGEE. The V end lost 0 bases, the J end lost 3 bases, and 10 bases lay between the germline ends. The CDR3 protein is CASSVEVRGYNEQFF. The CDR3 DNA reads as TGTGCCAGCAGCGTAGAAGTTCGGGGCTACAATGAGCAGTTCTTC. Combining the CDR3 with reference TRBV9 and TRBJ2-1 gives the whole variable domain DSGVTQTPKHLITATGQRVTLRCSPRSGDLSVYWYQQSLDQGLQFLIQYYNGEERAKGNILERFSAQQFPDLHSELNLSSLELGDSALYFCASSVEVRGYNEQFFGPGTRLTVL.

The chain couples TRBV6-7 to TRBJ2-7; TRBD1 agrees at 9 bases. TRBV6-7 counts as an open reading frame of uncertain function. The trim removed 3 bases at V and 3 bases at J, leaving 21 bases unmatched. The CDR3 has 20 residues. The CDR3 sequence: CASSYSSGTGRRYSHYEQYF. The CDR3 region has the DNA TGTGCCAGCAGTTATTCTTCCGGGACAGGGCGCCGCTACTCACACTACGAGCAGTACTTC.

The V gene is TRBV7-3, the J gene TRBJ2-5, with D possibly being TRBD2 (6 bases). Looked up from germline, CDR1 is SGHTA and CDR2 is FQGTGA. The V gene lost 0 bases and the J gene lost 5 bases, with 13 bases spanning the gap. The CDR3 is made up of 15 amino acids. This CDR3 reads CASSLTPGDRETQYF. Written as DNA, the CDR3 is TGTGCCAGCAGCTTAACCCCGGGGGATAGGGAGACCCAGTACTTC.

The chain links TRBV30 to TRBJ1-2, with 8 bases that match TRBD1. Germline V gene sequence: CDR1 GTSNPN, CDR2 SVGIG (reference sequence). The CDR3 loop spans 13 amino acids. With 4 bases clipped from V and 8 bases from J, the junction kept 9 bases outside the gene matches. DNA of the CDR3: TGTGCCTGGACTGTAGGACAGGGTCGAGGCTACACCTTC. Protein sequence: CAWTVGQGRGYTF.

This clone was detected many times. The chain recombines TRBV4-3 with TRBJ2-1; 9 bases match TRBD2. V gave up 0 bases and J gave up 2 bases; unmatched junction bases: 5. The germline CDR1 and CDR2 sequences are LGHNA and YSLEER. This CDR3 has 17 residues. The CDR3 bases are TGCGCCAGCAGCCAAGATAACAGCGGGGGGACCTACAATGAGCAGTTCTTC. Amino acids: CASSQDNSGGTYNEQFF.

This chain joins TRBV5-6 and TRBJ2-1, with 8 nucleotides matching TRBD2. Trimming cost V 6 bases and J 7 bases; bases outside gene matches: 9. Germline CDR1 reads SGHDT; CDR2 reads YYEEEE. The CDR3 has 14 residues. The CDR3 DNA sequence: TGTGCCAGCATATATCGGGAGGGGGGGAATGAGCAGTTCTTC. Protein product: CASIYREGGNEQFF.